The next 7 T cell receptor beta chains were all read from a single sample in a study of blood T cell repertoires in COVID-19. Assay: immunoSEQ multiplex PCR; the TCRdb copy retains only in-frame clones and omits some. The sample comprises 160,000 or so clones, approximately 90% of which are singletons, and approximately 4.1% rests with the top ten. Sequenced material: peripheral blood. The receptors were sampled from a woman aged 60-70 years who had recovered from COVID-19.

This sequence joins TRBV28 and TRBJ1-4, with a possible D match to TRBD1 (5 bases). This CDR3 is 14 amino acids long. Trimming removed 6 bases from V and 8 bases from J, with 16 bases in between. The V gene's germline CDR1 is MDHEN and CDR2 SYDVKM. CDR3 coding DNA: TGTGCCAGCAGCCGCGGACCTGGGGGGGAAAAACTGTTTTTT. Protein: CASSRGPGGEKLFF.

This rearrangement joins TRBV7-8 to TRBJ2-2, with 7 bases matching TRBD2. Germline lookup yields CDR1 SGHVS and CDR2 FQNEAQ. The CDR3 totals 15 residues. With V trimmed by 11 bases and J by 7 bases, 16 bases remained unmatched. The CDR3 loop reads CASRPGGSHGGELFF. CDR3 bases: TGTGCCTCACGCCCCGGGGGGTCCCACGGCGGGGAGCTGTTTTTT.

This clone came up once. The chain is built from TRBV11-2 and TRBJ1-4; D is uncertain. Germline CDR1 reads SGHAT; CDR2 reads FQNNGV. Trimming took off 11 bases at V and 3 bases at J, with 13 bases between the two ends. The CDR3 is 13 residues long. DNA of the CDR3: TGTGCCTCGAGGAGGGTCCCTAATGAAAAACTGTTTTTT. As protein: CASRRVPNEKLFF.

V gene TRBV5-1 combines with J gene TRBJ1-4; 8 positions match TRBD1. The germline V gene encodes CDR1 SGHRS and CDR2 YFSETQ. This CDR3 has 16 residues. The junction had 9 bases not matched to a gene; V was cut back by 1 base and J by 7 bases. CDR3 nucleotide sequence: TGCGCCAGCAGCTTGCCCCAGGGGGCGAGTGGTGAAAAACTGTTTTTT. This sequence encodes CASSLPQGASGEKLFF. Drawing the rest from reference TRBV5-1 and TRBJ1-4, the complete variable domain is KAGVTQTPRYLIKTRGQQVTLSCSPISGHRSVSWYQQTPGQGLQFLFEYFSETQRNKGNFPGRFSGRQFSNSRSEMNVSTLELGDSALYLCASSLPQGASGEKLFFGSGTQLSVL.

In DNA, the CDR3 is TGTGCCAGCAGTGAACCACGGACAGGTATGCACACTGAAGCTTTCTTT. It encodes CASSEPRTGMHTEAFF. The V and J genes are TRBV6-1 and TRBJ1-1, with TRBD1 matching over 7 bases. V shed 2 bases and J 3 bases; nucleotides not matched to a gene: 9. This CDR3 has 16 amino acids. In germline, CDR1 is MNHNS, CDR2 SASEGT.

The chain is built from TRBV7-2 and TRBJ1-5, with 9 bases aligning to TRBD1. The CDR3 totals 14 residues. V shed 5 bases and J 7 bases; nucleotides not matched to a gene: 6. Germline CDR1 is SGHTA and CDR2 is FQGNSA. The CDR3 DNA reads TGTGCCAGCAGCGACGGGACAGGGTGGCAGCCCCAGCATTTT. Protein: CASSDGTGWQPQHF.

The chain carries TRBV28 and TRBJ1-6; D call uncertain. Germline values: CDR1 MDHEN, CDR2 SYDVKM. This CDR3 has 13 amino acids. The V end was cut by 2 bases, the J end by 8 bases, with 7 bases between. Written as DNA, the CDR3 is TGTGCCAGCAGTTTAGCCGAGCATTCACCCCTCCACTTT. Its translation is CASSLAEHSPLHF.